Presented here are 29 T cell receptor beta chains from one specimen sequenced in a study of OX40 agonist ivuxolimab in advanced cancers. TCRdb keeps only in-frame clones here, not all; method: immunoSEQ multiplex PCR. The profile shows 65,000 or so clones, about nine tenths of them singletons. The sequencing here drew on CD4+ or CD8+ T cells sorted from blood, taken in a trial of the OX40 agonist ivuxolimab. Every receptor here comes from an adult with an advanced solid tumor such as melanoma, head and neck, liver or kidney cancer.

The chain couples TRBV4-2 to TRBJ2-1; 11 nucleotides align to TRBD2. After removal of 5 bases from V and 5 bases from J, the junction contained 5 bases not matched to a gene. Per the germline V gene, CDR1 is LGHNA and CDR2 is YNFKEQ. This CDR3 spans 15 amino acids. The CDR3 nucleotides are TGTGCCAGCAGCATTAGCGGGGGGGAACACAATGAGCAGTTCTTC. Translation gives CASSISGGEHNEQFF.

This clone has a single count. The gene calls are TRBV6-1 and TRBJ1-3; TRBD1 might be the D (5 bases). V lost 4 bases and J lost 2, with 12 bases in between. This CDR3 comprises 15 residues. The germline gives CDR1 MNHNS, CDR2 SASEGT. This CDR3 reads CASSAVGTAGNTIYF. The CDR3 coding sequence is TGTGCCAGCAGTGCCGTCGGGACTGCTGGAAACACCATATATTTT.

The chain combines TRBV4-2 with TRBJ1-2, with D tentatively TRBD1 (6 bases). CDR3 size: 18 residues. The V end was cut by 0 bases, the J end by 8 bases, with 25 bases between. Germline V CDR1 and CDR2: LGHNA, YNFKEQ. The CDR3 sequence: CASSQDPSGGRSLWGYTF. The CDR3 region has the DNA TGTGCCAGCAGCCAAGATCCCTCGGGGGGGCGCTCATTATGGGGCTACACCTTC.

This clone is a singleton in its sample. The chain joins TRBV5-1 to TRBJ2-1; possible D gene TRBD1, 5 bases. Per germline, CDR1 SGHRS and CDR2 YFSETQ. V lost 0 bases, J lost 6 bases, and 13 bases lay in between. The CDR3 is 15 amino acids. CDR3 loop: CASSLGAGFPNEQFF. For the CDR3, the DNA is TGCGCCAGCAGCTTGGGAGCAGGGTTCCCCAATGAGCAGTTCTTC.

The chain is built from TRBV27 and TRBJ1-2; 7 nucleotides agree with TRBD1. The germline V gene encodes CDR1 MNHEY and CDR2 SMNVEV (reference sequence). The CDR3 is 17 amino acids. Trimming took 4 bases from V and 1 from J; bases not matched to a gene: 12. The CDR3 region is CASSSLTTGTRNYGYTF. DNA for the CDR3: TGTGCCAGCAGTTCCCTCACGACAGGGACCCGTAACTATGGCTACACCTTC.

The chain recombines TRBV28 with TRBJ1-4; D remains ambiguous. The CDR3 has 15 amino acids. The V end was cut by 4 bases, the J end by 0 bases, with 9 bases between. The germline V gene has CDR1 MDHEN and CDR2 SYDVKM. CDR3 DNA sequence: TGTGCCAGCAGTTACCTAGGGTCAACTAATGAAAAACTGTTTTTT. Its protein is CASSYLGSTNEKLFF. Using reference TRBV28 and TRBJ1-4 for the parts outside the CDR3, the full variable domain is DVKVTQSSRYLVKRTGEKVFLECVQDMDHENMFWYRQDPGLGLRLIYFSYDVKMKEKGDIPEGYSVSREKKERFSLILESASTNQTSMYLCASSYLGSTNEKLFFGSGTQLSVL.

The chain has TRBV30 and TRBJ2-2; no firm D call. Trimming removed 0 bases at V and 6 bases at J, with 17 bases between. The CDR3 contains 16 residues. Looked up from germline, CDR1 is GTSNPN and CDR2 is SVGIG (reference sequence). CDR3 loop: CAWSVTLGSVAGELFF. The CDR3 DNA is TGTGCCTGGAGTGTAACCCTCGGATCCGTTGCCGGGGAGCTGTTTTTT.

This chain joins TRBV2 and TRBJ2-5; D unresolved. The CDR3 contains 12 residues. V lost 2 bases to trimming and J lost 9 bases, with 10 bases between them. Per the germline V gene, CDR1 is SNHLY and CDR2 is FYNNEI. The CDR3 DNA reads TGTGCCAGCAGTGAACGGAGATTGTCCCAGTACTTC. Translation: CASSERRLSQYF.

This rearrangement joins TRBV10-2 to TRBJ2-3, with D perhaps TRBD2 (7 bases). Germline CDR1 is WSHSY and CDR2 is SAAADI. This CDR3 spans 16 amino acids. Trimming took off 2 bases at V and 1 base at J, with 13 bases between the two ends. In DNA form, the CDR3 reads TGCGCCAGCAGTGAGGTATGGGGGGGCGGCACAGATACGCAGTATTTT. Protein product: CASSEVWGGGTDTQYF.

This CDR3 reads CASSIAGQGNEKLFF. The CDR3 bases are TGTGCCAGTAGTATAGCCGGGCAGGGCAATGAAAAACTGTTTTTT. The chain employs TRBV19 and TRBJ1-4; maybe TRBD1 (5 bases). Germline loops: CDR1 LNHDA, CDR2 SQIVND (reference sequence). Trimming cost V 1 base and J 5 bases, with 11 bases left between them. The CDR3 sequence is 15 residues long. Variable domain in full (rest from reference TRBV19 and TRBJ1-4): DGGITQSPKYLFRKEGQNVTLSCEQNLNHDAMYWYRQDPGQGLRLIYYSQIVNDFQKGDIAEGYSVSREKKESFPLTVTSAQKNPTAFYLCASSIAGQGNEKLFFGSGTQLSVL.

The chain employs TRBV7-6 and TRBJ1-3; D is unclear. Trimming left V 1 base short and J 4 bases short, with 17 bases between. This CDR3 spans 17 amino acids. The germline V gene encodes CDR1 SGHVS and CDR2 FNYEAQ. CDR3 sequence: CASSLVEWKGRGNTIYF. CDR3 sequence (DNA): TGTGCCAGCAGCTTAGTAGAATGGAAGGGTAGGGGAAACACCATATATTTT.

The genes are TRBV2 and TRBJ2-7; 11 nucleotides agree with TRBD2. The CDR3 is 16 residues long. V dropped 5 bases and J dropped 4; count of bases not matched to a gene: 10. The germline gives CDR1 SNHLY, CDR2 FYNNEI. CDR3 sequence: CASSRGRPSGGYEQYF. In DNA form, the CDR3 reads TGTGCCAGCAGTAGGGGCCGGCCTAGCGGGGGGTACGAGCAGTACTTC. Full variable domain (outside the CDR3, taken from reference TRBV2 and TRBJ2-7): EPEVTQTPSHQVTQMGQEVILRCVPISNHLYFYWYRQILGQKVEFLVSFYNNEISEKSEIFDDQFSVERPDGSNFTLKIRSTKLEDSAMYFCASSRGRPSGGYEQYFGPGTRLTVT.

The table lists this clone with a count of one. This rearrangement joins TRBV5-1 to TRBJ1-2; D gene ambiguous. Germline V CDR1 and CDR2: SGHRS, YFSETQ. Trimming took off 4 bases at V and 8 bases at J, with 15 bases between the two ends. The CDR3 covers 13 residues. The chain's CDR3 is CASSKGHGEGYTF. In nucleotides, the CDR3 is TGCGCCAGCAGCAAGGGCCATGGGGAGGGCTACACCTTC.

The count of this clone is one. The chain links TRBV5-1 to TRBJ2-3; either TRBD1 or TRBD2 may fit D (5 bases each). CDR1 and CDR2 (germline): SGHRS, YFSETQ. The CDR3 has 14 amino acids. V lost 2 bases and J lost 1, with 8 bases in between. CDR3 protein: CASSFRGRTDTQYF. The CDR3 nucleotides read TGCGCCAGCAGCTTTCGGGGACGCACAGATACGCAGTATTTT.

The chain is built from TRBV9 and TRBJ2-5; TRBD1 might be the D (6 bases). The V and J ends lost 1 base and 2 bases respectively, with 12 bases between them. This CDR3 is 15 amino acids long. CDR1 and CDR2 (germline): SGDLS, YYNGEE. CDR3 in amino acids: CASSVTGLLQETQYF. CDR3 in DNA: TGTGCCAGCAGCGTAACAGGGCTCTTACAAGAGACCCAGTACTTC.

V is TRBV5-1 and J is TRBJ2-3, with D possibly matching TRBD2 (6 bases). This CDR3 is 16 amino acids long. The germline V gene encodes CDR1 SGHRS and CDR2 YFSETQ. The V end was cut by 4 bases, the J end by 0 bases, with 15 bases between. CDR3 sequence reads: CASSRGAGTSTDTQYF. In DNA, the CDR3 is TGCGCCAGCAGCCGAGGGGCGGGGACTAGCACAGATACGCAGTATTTT.

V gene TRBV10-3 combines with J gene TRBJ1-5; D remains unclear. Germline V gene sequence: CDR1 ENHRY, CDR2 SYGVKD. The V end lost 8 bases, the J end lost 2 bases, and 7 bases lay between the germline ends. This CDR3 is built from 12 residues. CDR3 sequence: CAIGEGNQPQHF. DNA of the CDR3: TGTGCCATCGGAGAGGGCAATCAGCCCCAGCATTTT.

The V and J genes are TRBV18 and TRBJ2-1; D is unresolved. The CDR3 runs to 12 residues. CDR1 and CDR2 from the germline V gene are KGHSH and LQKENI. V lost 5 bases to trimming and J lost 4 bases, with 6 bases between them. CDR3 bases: TGTGCCAGCTCAACGCCATACAATGAGCAGTTCTTC. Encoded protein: CASSTPYNEQFF.

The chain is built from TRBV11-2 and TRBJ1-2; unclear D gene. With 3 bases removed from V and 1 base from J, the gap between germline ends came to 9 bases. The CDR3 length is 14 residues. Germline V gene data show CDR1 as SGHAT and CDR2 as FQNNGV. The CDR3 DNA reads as TGTGCCAGCAGCTTGGGAGGGCTTAACTATGGCTACACCTTC. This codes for CASSLGGLNYGYTF.

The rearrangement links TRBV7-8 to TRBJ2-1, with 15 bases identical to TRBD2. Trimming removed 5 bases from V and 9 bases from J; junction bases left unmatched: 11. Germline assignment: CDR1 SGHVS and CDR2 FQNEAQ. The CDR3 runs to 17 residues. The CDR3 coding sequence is TGTGCCAGCAGCCGGCCAGGACTAGCGGGGGGGCGGGGTGAGCAGTTCTTC. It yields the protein CASSRPGLAGGRGEQFF. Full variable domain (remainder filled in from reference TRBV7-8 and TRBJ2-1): GAGVSQSPRYKVAKRGQDVALRCDPISGHVSLFWYQQALGQGPEFLTYFQNEAQLDKSGLPSDRFFAERPEGSVSTLKIQRTQQEDSAVYLCASSRPGLAGGRGEQFFGPGTRLTVL.

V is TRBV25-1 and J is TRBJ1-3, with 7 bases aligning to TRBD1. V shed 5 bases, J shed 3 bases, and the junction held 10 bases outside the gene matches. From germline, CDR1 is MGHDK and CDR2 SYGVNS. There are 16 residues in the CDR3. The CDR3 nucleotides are TGTGCCAGCAGTTACAACAGGGGCGAAGTTGGAAACACCATATATTTT. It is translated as CASSYNRGEVGNTIYF.

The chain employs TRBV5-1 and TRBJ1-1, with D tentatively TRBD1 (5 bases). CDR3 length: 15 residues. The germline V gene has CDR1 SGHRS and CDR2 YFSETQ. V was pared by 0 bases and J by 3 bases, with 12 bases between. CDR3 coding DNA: TGCGCCAGCAGCTTGGGGCCAGGGACTTACACTGAAGCTTTCTTT. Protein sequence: CASSLGPGTYTEAFF.

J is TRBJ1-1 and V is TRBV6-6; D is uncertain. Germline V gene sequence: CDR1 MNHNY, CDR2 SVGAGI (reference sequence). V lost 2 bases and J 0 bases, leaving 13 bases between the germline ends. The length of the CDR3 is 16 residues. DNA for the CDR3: TGTGCCAGCAGTTACGGGTTTGGGCGGATGAACACTGAAGCTTTCTTT. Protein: CASSYGFGRMNTEAFF.

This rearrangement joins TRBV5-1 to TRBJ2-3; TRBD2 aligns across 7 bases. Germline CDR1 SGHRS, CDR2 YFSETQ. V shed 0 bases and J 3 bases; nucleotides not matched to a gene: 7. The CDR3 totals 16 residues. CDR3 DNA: TGCGCCAGCAGCTTGGCGACTAGCAGGTGGACAGATACGCAGTATTTT. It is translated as CASSLATSRWTDTQYF.

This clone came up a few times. Written as DNA, the CDR3 is TGTGCCAGCAGCGTAGATAGGGAAACTGAAGCTTTCTTT. Its protein is CASSVDRETEAFF. The chain carries TRBV9 and TRBJ1-1; unclear D gene. CDR3 length equals 13 residues. Per germline, CDR1 SGDLS and CDR2 YYNGEE. Trimming left V 0 bases short and J 5 bases short, with 8 bases between.

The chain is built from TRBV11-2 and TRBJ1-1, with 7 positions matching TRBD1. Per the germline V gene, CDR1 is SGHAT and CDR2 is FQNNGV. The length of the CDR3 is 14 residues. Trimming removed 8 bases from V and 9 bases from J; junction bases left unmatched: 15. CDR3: CASCLDRRGSKAFF. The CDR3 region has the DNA TGTGCCAGCTGTTTGGACAGGAGGGGTTCTAAAGCTTTCTTT.

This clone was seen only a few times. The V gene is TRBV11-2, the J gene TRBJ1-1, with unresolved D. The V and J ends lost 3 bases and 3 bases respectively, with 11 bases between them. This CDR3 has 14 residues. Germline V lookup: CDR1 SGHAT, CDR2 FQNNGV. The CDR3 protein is CASSFKGGDTEAFF. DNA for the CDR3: TGTGCCAGCAGCTTTAAGGGCGGTGACACTGAAGCTTTCTTT.

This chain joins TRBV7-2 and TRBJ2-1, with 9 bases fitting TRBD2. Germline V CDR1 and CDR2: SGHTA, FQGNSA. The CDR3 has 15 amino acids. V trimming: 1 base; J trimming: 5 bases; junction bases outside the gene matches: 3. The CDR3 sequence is CASSLVASGDNEQFF. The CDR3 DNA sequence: TGTGCCAGCAGCTTAGTAGCTAGCGGGGACAATGAGCAGTTCTTC.

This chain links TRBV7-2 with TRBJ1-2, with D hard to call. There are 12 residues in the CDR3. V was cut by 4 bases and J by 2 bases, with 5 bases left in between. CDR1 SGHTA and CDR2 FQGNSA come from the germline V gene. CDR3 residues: CASSSLNYGYTF. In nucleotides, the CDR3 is TGTGCCAGCAGCTCGCTCAACTATGGCTACACCTTC. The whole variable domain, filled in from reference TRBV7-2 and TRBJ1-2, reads GAGVSQSPSNKVTEKGKDVELRCDPISGHTALYWYRQSLGQGLEFLIYFQGNSAPDKSGLPSDRFSAERTGGSVSTLTIQRTQQEDSAVYLCASSSLNYGYTFGSGTRLTVV.